This TCR beta chain was found in a study of shared clonotypes between healthy human individuals. At the level of the study: A donor's plate count was three for CD4 naive and three for CD4 memory; CD8 naive had two and CD8 memory one. Study observations and caveats: In having few donors, the study represented limited genetic and exposure-history diversity.

Terminally differentiated effector memory CD45RA+ cells were excluded by CCR7 positive selection of CD45RO-negative cells. The donor cohort consisted entirely of Caucasian adults residing in Nashville, Tennessee. Some clones are missing from TCRdb's copy, which holds only in-frame ones; the method was immunoSEQ multiplex PCR. The table records approximately 740,000 clones, 80% to 95% of them present only once. In regard to this clone: Its antigen is currently unknown.

This CDR3 is built from 17 residues. Per germline, CDR1 MNHEY and CDR2 SMNVEV (reference sequence). The trim removed 3 bases at V and 3 bases at J, leaving 3 bases unmatched. The gene calls are TRBV27 and TRBJ2-2, with 14 bases matching TRBD2. The sequence was obtained from a man aged 25-40 years in good health. Sequencing was performed on naive CD8+ T cells sorted from blood. The CDR3 nucleotides read TGTGCCAGCAGTTTGGGACTAGCGGGAGTCGACACCGGGGAGCTGTTTTTT. Residues: CASSLGLAGVDTGELFF.